This passage covers 29 T cell receptor beta chains from one sample sequenced in a study of immune evolution from preneoplasia to lung adenocarcinoma. Clones were sequenced by immunoSEQ multiplex PCR, and TCRdb holds only the in-frame ones, with some missing. There are 6,500 to 8,500 clones in the sample; roughly 87% occur only once, and 2.5% to 3.5% lies in the top ten. What was sequenced was FFPE minimally invasive lung adenocarcinoma tissue. Receptor source: a person aged 70 to 85 with lung adenocarcinoma.

Here the CDR3 DNA reads TGTGCCAGCAGCCGGGACCCTTCCTCTGGGGCCAACGTCCTGACTTTC. Translating it yields CASSRDPSSGANVLTF. The chain employs TRBV4-2 and TRBJ2-6; D is possibly TRBD1 or TRBD2 (5 bases each). Germline V gene lookup returns CDR1 LGHNA and CDR2 YNFKEQ. This CDR3 has 16 residues. Trimming pared 4 bases from V and 0 bases from J, leaving 10 bases between.

CDR3 sequence: CASSLDRMNTEAFF. The CDR3 DNA follows: TGCGCCAGCAGCTTGGACAGGATGAACACTGAAGCTTTCTTT. The V and J genes are TRBV5-1 and TRBJ1-1; D is possibly TRBD1 (5 bases). In germline, CDR1 is SGHRS, CDR2 YFSETQ. Trimming took 0 bases from V and 0 from J, leaving 6 bases between them. The CDR3 contains 14 residues.

In this sample, this clone turned up a few times. The CDR3 DNA reads TGCGCCAGCAGCCCCGGGGCACTTGGGAGAAACACCATATATTTT. This gives the protein CASSPGALGRNTIYF. The chain is built from TRBV5-1 and TRBJ1-3, with D perhaps TRBD1 (5 bases). The CDR3 length is 15 residues. The V gene's germline CDR1 is SGHRS and CDR2 YFSETQ. Trimming took off 4 bases at V and 5 bases at J, with 16 bases between the two ends. Drawing the rest from reference TRBV5-1 and TRBJ1-3, the complete variable domain is KAGVTQTPRYLIKTRGQQVTLSCSPISGHRSVSWYQQTPGQGLQFLFEYFSETQRNKGNFPGRFSGRQFSNSRSEMNVSTLELGDSALYLCASSPGALGRNTIYFGEGSWLTVV.

The chain combines TRBV19 with TRBJ1-1; D is ambiguous. The CDR3 is made up of 13 amino acids. CDR1 LNHDA and CDR2 SQIVND come from the germline V gene (reference sequence). Trimming took off 7 bases at V and 5 bases at J, with 14 bases between the two ends. The DNA of the CDR3 is TGTGCCAGTACCCTGATAGGGAGGACTGAAGCTTTCTTT. Its translation is CASTLIGRTEAFF.

V and J are TRBV19 and TRBJ2-5; D uncertain. The V gene lost 5 bases and the J gene lost 10 bases, with 17 bases spanning the gap. CDR1 and CDR2 (germline): LNHDA, SQIVND (reference sequence). CDR3 length equals 13 residues. The CDR3 sequence: CASSAPGPHDQYF. CDR3 bases: TGTGCCAGTAGTGCCCCGGGTCCCCATGACCAGTACTTC.

The chain employs TRBV5-8 and TRBJ2-3; D not certain. CDR3 size: 15 residues. The germline V gene encodes CDR1 SGHTS and CDR2 YDEGEE. The V and J ends lost 0 bases and 2 bases respectively, with 10 bases between them. The CDR3: CASSLAPGPTDTQYF. The CDR3 DNA is TGTGCCAGCAGCTTGGCACCAGGCCCCACAGATACGCAGTATTTT.

This rearrangement joins TRBV4-1 to TRBJ2-7, with 8 bases fitting TRBD1. CDR1 is MGHRA, CDR2 YSYEKL, per germline. This CDR3 is built from 15 residues. V lost 4 bases and J lost 4; bases outside the gene matches: 9. This CDR3 reads CASSRGPGQEYEQYF. In DNA, the CDR3 is TGCGCCAGCAGCCGAGGACCGGGACAGGAATACGAGCAGTACTTC.

The rearrangement links TRBV10-1 to TRBJ1-1; D not certain. Trimming took off 2 bases at V and 4 bases at J, with 11 bases between the two ends. This CDR3 has 14 amino acids. Germline V gene data show CDR1 as WNHNN and CDR2 as SYGVQD (reference sequence). CDR3 nucleotide sequence: TGCGCCAGCAGTGAGGAATCCGGGAGCACTGAAGCTTTCTTT. This sequence encodes CASSEESGSTEAFF.

This chain uses TRBV5-6 with TRBJ2-7, with 8 bases aligning to TRBD2. CDR3 length: 14 residues. Germline CDR1 is SGHDT and CDR2 is YYEEEE. V lost 3 bases, J lost 5 bases, and 7 bases stayed unmatched. The DNA of the CDR3 is TGTGCCAGCAGCTCCGCGCGGGAGGCACACGAGCAGTACTTC. Translating it yields CASSSAREAHEQYF.

This clone showed up just once. The V gene is TRBV19, the J gene TRBJ1-1, with D maybe TRBD1 (5 bases). CDR1 is LNHDA and CDR2 is SQIVND in the germline V gene (reference sequence). The length of the CDR3 is 17 residues. V gave up 1 base and J gave up 2 bases, with 17 bases separating them. DNA for the CDR3: TGTGCCAGTAGTATAGGGGCGATTCGCGGGGCAAACACTGAAGCTTTCTTT. The encoded protein is CASSIGAIRGANTEAFF.

A single count supports this clone. The chain recombines TRBV5-1 with TRBJ2-3; D not certain. Deletions cut 0 bases from V and 8 bases from J, with 4 bases between. In germline, CDR1 is SGHRS, CDR2 YFSETQ. The CDR3 consists of 11 residues. The CDR3 DNA reads TGCGCCAGCAGCTTGGGGGTTACGCAGTATTTT. This gives the protein CASSLGVTQYF.

The chain couples TRBV4-1 to TRBJ2-5; 8 nucleotides match TRBD1. Germline V gene sequence: CDR1 MGHRA, CDR2 YSYEKL. Trimming removed 3 bases from V and 1 base from J; junction bases left unmatched: 7. This CDR3 is built from 16 residues. CDR3 sequence (DNA): TGCGCCAGCAGCCACCGCGGGACAGGACTCCAAGAGACCCAGTACTTC. As protein: CASSHRGTGLQETQYF.

This sequence joins TRBV6-1 and TRBJ2-2, with 11 bases matching TRBD2. The ends lost 4 bases at V and 3 bases at J; junction bases unmatched: 1. This CDR3 spans 15 amino acids. Germline values: CDR1 MNHNS, CDR2 SASEGT. This chain's CDR3 is CASSALAGDTGELFF. The CDR3 DNA reads TGTGCCAGCAGTGCACTAGCGGGAGACACCGGGGAGCTGTTTTTT.

DNA of the CDR3: TGTGCCAGCAGCGTCACAGGTTACTCTGGGGCCAACGTCCTGACTTTC. This translates into CASSVTGYSGANVLTF. The rearrangement joins TRBV7-6 to TRBJ2-6; maybe TRBD1 (5 bases). Germline assignment: CDR1 SGHVS and CDR2 FNYEAQ. Trimming cost V 5 bases and J 0 bases, with 11 bases left between them. The CDR3 extends over 16 amino acids.

The chain couples TRBV21-1 to TRBJ2-1; the table's D call TRBD2 went unverified against the DNA. TRBV21-1 is a pseudogene. This CDR3 spans 16 amino acids. This chain's CDR3 is CASSSGALTPLHEQFF. For the CDR3, the DNA is TGTGCCAGCAGCAGTGGAGCCCTTACCCCCCTGCATGAGCAGTTCTTC.

The chain is built from TRBV11-3 and TRBJ2-7; D not resolved. Looked up from germline, CDR1 is SGHNT and CDR2 is YENEEA. The CDR3 has 13 residues. The V and J ends lost 3 bases and 7 bases respectively, with 13 bases between them. The CDR3 DNA reads as TGTGCCAGCAGCTTCGAGCAGACAACTGAGCAGTACTTC. Translating it yields CASSFEQTTEQYF.

This clone appeared once. The chain employs TRBV6-6 and TRBJ1-1; D might be TRBD1 (5 bases). Germline V gene data show CDR1 as MNHNY and CDR2 as SVGAGI (reference sequence). The V and J ends lost 7 bases and 1 base respectively, with 13 bases between them. The CDR3 runs to 14 residues. The CDR3 reads CASTPSTANTEAFF. Here the CDR3 DNA reads TGTGCCAGCACCCCATCGACAGCGAACACTGAAGCTTTCTTT.

The chain is built from TRBV14 and TRBJ1-2; 9 bases are shared with TRBD1. This CDR3 has 12 residues. The germline V gene encodes CDR1 SGHDN and CDR2 FVKESK. After removal of 6 bases from V and 7 bases from J, the junction contained 3 bases not matched to a gene. CDR3 sequence: CASRGTGIGYTF. For the CDR3, the DNA is TGTGCCAGCAGGGGGACAGGGATTGGCTACACCTTC.

This clone was counted between two and nine times. V usage is TRBV10-2 and J usage is TRBJ1-1; 7 bases agree with TRBD1. Germline V CDR1 and CDR2: WSHSY, SAAADI. J was trimmed by 4 bases and V by 5 bases; bases with no gene match: 13. The CDR3 is 16 residues long. CDR3 loop: CASSLSPGGKATEAFF. DNA for the CDR3: TGCGCCAGCAGTCTAAGCCCAGGGGGTAAGGCCACTGAAGCTTTCTTT.

This clone was counted a single time. The chain combines TRBV10-3 with TRBJ1-1, with TRBD1 identical over 10 bases. Germline V gene sequence: CDR1 ENHRY, CDR2 SYGVKD. The CDR3 runs 18 residues. With V trimmed by 2 bases and J by 0 bases, 9 bases remained unmatched. CDR3 DNA sequence: TGTGCCATCAGTGAGACCGGGACAGGGGCCCAAATGAACACTGAAGCTTTCTTT. Residues: CAISETGTGAQMNTEAFF.

The genes are TRBV5-1 and TRBJ1-6; D is unresolved. V shed 0 bases and J shed 8 bases, with 9 bases lying between them. The germline gives CDR1 SGHRS, CDR2 YFSETQ. The CDR3 consists of 14 residues. The CDR3: CASSLEAGDSPLHF. CDR3 DNA sequence: TGCGCCAGCAGCTTGGAAGCCGGTGATTCACCCCTCCACTTT.

The V gene is TRBV9, the J gene TRBJ1-2, with a tentative D call TRBD1 (6 bases). The V end was cut by 7 bases, the J end by 2 bases, with 6 bases between. The CDR3 spans 11 residues. CDR1 SGDLS and CDR2 YYNGEE come from the germline V gene. CDR3 protein: CASGQNYGYTF. CDR3 nucleotides: TGTGCCAGCGGACAGAACTATGGCTACACCTTC.

The chain links TRBV28 to TRBJ1-2; D is uncertain. The CDR3 is 14 residues long. The germline V gene encodes CDR1 MDHEN and CDR2 SYDVKM. Trimming removed 2 bases from V and 3 bases from J, with 10 bases in between. CDR3 nucleotides: TGTGCCAGCAGTTTAACGGCTTGGGACTATGGCTACACCTTC. Encoded protein: CASSLTAWDYGYTF.

This sequence joins TRBV19 and TRBJ2-2; D is unresolved. Germline-derived CDR1 and CDR2 are LNHDA and SQIVND (reference sequence). CDR3 length equals 14 residues. The germline V and J ends were trimmed by 1 base and 3 bases, with 6 bases remaining between them. In DNA form, the CDR3 reads TGTGCCAGTAGTATAGGCCGGGACACCGGGGAGCTGTTTTTT. It encodes CASSIGRDTGELFF.

This clone was seen more than once but under ten times. This chain links TRBV9 with TRBJ2-5, with TRBD1 identical over 8 bases. The CDR3 covers 14 residues. The germline V gene encodes CDR1 SGDLS and CDR2 YYNGEE. With V trimmed by 4 bases and J by 7 bases, 9 bases remained unmatched. CDR3 amino acids: CASSTGQGTGTQYF. As DNA, the CDR3 is TGTGCCAGCAGCACAGGACAGGGAACGGGGACCCAGTACTTC.

This clone was counted a few times. This sequence joins TRBV9 and TRBJ2-2; 9 nucleotides match TRBD1. The CDR3 is 15 residues long. The trim removed 4 bases at V and 5 bases at J, leaving 6 bases unmatched. In germline, CDR1 is SGDLS, CDR2 YYNGEE. CDR3 amino acids: CASSPRDRETGELFF. The CDR3 coding sequence is TGTGCCAGCAGCCCCCGGGACAGGGAAACCGGGGAGCTGTTTTTT.

The rearrangement joins TRBV9 to TRBJ1-2; TRBD1 is a possible D gene (5 bases). The ends were cut back, 2 bases at V and 8 bases at J, with 16 bases in the middle. The length of the CDR3 is 14 residues. Germline values: CDR1 SGDLS, CDR2 YYNGEE. The CDR3 loop is CASSVEGREAGYTF. CDR3 DNA: TGTGCCAGCAGCGTTGAGGGGCGCGAGGCGGGCTACACCTTC. Filled out from reference TRBV9 and TRBJ1-2, the complete variable domain reads DSGVTQTPKHLITATGQRVTLRCSPRSGDLSVYWYQQSLDQGLQFLIQYYNGEERAKGNILERFSAQQFPDLHSELNLSSLELGDSALYFCASSVEGREAGYTFGSGTRLTVV.

The chain combines TRBV2 with TRBJ2-1; no definite D call. The length of the CDR3 is 11 residues. Germline V gene data show CDR1 as SNHLY and CDR2 as FYNNEI. V was trimmed by 7 bases and J by 12 bases, leaving 13 bases between them. The CDR3 loop is CASTSGSTQFF. The CDR3 DNA reads TGTGCCAGCACGTCGGGTTCTACGCAGTTCTTC. Together with reference TRBV2 and TRBJ2-1, the CDR3 gives the full variable domain: EPEVTQTPSHQVTQMGQEVILRCVPISNHLYFYWYRQILGQKVEFLVSFYNNEISEKSEIFDDQFSVERPDGSNFTLKIRSTKLEDSAMYFCASTSGSTQFFGPGTRLTVL.

This clone was observed a few times. The chain uses TRBV7-3 and TRBJ2-7, with 12 nucleotides matching TRBD1. With V trimmed by 0 bases and J by 7 bases, 10 bases remained unmatched. Germline CDR1 is SGHTA and CDR2 is FQGTGA. The CDR3 extends over 17 amino acids. The CDR3 DNA is TGTGCCAGCAGCTTAACGGGGTCGGGACAGGGGGCAGGTGAGCAGTACTTC. This gives the protein CASSLTGSGQGAGEQYF.